These T cell receptor beta chains were read from a single sample in a study of T cells after yellow fever vaccination. TCRdb used MiXCR to reprocess the 5' RACE reads, holding one entry per CDR3 protein. Among more than 300,000 distinct CDR3 sequences listed, approximately 7% were seen once. Sample: PBMCs, taken approximately 47 days after the first yellow fever vaccination. The receptors were gathered from a man between 18 and 35 years old who received the YFV17D yellow fever vaccine. Both conserved end residues are part of each CDR3. D genes are given only for firm matches. Only part of the rows carry a size: once, few, many, or a class if the clone is expanded.

j_call	d_call	v_call	clone_size	cdr3_nt	cdr3_aa
TRBJ2-3	TRBD2	TRBV20-1	few	TGCAGTGCTAGCGAACGGGGGGGGATTCGAGTCACAGATACGCAGTATTTT	CSASERGGIRVTDTQYF
TRBJ2-5	-	TRBV5-1	once	TGCGCCAGCAGCTTGGCCGATCACAGGTCCCAAGAGACCCAGTACTTC	CASSLADHRSQETQYF
TRBJ2-2	TRBD2	TRBV27	few	TGTGCCAGCAGTTTACGAGCGGGGGGTCCCCGTACCGGGGAGCTGTTTTTT	CASSLRAGGPRTGELFF
TRBJ1-1	TRBD1	TRBV6-2/TRBV6-3	few	TGTGCCAGCAGACAAAACGACAGGGGGCTCACTGAAGCTTTCTTT	CASRQNDRGLTEAFF
TRBJ1-4	TRBD1	TRBV5-8	few	TGTGCCAGCAGCTCCGGGACAGGGGTTAATGAAAAACTGTTTTTT	CASSSGTGVNEKLFF
TRBJ1-3	-	TRBV30	many	TGTGCCTGGAGTGTATCCAGTGGAAACACCATATATTTT	CAWSVSSGNTIYF
TRBJ1-1	TRBD1	TRBV27	-	TGTGCCAGCAGTTCTACCTGGACAGGGGGCGTGGCTTTCTTT	CASSSTWTGGVAFF
TRBJ2-1	TRBD2	TRBV5-6	few	TGTGCCAGCAGCTTGGACCTACTAGCGGGGGGAATCAATGAGCAGTTCTTC	CASSLDLLAGGINEQFF
TRBJ2-4	TRBD1	TRBV7-7	few	TGTGCCAGCAGCCTGCGGACAGGGCGGACCAAAAACATTCAGTACTTC	CASSLRTGRTKNIQYF
TRBJ2-2	TRBD2	TRBV20-1	-	TGCAGTGCTACCCCGGGGGGGCGGGGAACCGGGGAGCTGTTTTTT	CSATPGGRGTGELFF
TRBJ2-3	TRBD2	TRBV5-4	many	TGTGCCAGCAGCTTTAGCGGGGGCACAGATACGCAGTATTTT	CASSFSGGTDTQYF
TRBJ2-1	-	TRBV7-2	many	TGTGCCAGCAGCTTAGACCCGAGCTCCTACAATGAGCAGTTCTTC	CASSLDPSSYNEQFF
TRBJ1-5	-	TRBV5-8	-	TGTGCCAGCAGCGAAGGGGACCGCTTCCCCCAGCATTTT	CASSEGDRFPQHF
TRBJ2-1	TRBD1	TRBV5-4	few	TGTGCCAGCAGCGGGGACAGTTACAATGAGCAGTTCTTC	CASSGDSYNEQFF
TRBJ2-5	TRBD2	TRBV19	-	TGTGCCAGTACCGACGGGGGGGCCCCACAAGAGACCCAGTACTTC	CASTDGGAPQETQYF
TRBJ1-1	TRBD1	TRBV4-1	-	TGCGCCAGCAGCCTCCAAGCCCACCGGGACAGGGGACTTAACACTGAAGCTTTCTTT	CASSLQAHRDRGLNTEAFF
TRBJ2-3	-	TRBV11-2	-	TGTGCCAGCAGCCAATACGGCAGGGAGGACACAGATACGCAGTATTTT	CASSQYGREDTDTQYF
TRBJ1-4	-	TRBV6-5	few	TGTGCCAGCAGTAACACAGGGATTAATGAAAAACTGTTTTTT	CASSNTGINEKLFF
TRBJ1-1	-	TRBV4-3	few	TGCGCCAGCAGCCAAGATCGCCCAGGGGAAGCTTTCTTT	CASSQDRPGEAFF
TRBJ2-5	-	TRBV7-9	-	TGTGCCAGCAGCGCGAAGGGCGGGGCATGGGAGACCCAGTACTTC	CASSAKGGAWETQYF
TRBJ1-4	-	TRBV19	-	TGTGCCAGTCGAGGGACACCGAATGAAAAACTGTTTTTT	CASRGTPNEKLFF
TRBJ2-3	TRBD1	TRBV5-8	few	TGTGCCAGCAGCTTAAGGACAGGTTGGACAGATACGCAGTATTTT	CASSLRTGWTDTQYF
TRBJ1-5	-	TRBV5-1	few	TGCGCCAGCAGCCCCGGACAGACTGGTCAGCCCCAGCATTTT	CASSPGQTGQPQHF
TRBJ2-3	TRBD2	TRBV5-6	-	TGTGCCAGCAGATCAGCGGGGCCCACAGATACGCAGTATTTT	CASRSAGPTDTQYF
TRBJ2-7	TRBD1	TRBV6-1	few	TGTGCCAGCAGTATCCAGGGGGCAGTCTACGAGCAGTACTTC	CASSIQGAVYEQYF
TRBJ2-3	-	TRBV27	many	TGTGCCAGCAGTCCACAGGGGAGGACAGATACGCAGTATTTT	CASSPQGRTDTQYF
TRBJ1-2	-	TRBV29-1	few	TGCAGCGCCGACACACCAGATGGCTACACCTTC	CSADTPDGYTF
TRBJ1-1	TRBD1	TRBV19	-	TGTGCCAGTAGTCCATGGACAGGGACGAACACTGAAGCTTTCTTT	CASSPWTGTNTEAFF
TRBJ2-1	TRBD2	TRBV7-2	few	TGTGCCAGCAGCTTATCAGTTCTAGCGGGGGGGCGCGATGAGCAGTTCTTC	CASSLSVLAGGRDEQFF
TRBJ1-5	-	TRBV10-3	-	TGTGCCATCAGTGCAGGGTCTGATCAGCCCCAGCATTTT	CAISAGSDQPQHF
TRBJ2-7	-	TRBV7-9	-	TGTGCCAGCAGCATAGGACAGTCTCCCTACGAGCAGTACTTC	CASSIGQSPYEQYF
TRBJ2-2	TRBD2	TRBV10-3	many	TGTGCCGCAGGGAGGGAAGGAACCGGGGAGCTGTTTTTT	CAAGREGTGELFF